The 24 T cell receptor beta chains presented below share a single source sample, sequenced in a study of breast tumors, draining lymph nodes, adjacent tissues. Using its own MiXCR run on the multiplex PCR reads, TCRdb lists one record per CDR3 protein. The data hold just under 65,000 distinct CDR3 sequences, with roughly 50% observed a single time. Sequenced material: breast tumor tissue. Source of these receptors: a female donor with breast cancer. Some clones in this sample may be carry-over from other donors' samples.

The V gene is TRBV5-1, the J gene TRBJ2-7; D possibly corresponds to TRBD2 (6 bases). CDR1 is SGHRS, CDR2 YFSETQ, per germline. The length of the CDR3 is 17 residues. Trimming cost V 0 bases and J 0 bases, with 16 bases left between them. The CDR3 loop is CASSLAGGGPSSYEQYF. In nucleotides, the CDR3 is TGCGCCAGCAGCTTGGCGGGCGGAGGGCCGAGCTCCTACGAGCAGTACTTC.

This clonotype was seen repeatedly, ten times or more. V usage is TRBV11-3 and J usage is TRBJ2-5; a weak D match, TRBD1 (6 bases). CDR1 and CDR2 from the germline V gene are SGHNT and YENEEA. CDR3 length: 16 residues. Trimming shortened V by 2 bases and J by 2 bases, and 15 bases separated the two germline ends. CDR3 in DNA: TGTGCCAGCAGCTTACCGAGAGCACAGGGTCAAGAGACCCAGTACTTC. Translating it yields CASSLPRAQGQETQYF.

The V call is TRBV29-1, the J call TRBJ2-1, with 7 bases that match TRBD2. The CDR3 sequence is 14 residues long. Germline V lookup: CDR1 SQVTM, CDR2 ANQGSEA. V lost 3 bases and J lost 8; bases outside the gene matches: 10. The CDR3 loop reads CSVDSGLGEDEQFF. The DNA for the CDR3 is TGCAGCGTTGATAGCGGGTTAGGGGAGGATGAGCAGTTCTTC.

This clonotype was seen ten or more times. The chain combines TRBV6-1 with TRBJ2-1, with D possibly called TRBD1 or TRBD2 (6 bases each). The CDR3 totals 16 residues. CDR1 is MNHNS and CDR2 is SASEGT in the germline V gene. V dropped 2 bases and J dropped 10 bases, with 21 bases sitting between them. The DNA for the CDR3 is TGTGCCAGCAGTGAATGGGGGGTCGACGGGACAAAAGAGCAGTTCTTC. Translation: CASSEWGVDGTKEQFF.

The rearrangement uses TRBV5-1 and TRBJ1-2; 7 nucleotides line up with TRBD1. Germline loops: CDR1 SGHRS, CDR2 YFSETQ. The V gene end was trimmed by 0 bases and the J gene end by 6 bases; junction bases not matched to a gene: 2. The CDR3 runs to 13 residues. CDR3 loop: CASSLGQGHGYTF. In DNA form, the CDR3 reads TGCGCCAGCAGCTTGGGACAGGGTCATGGCTACACCTTC.

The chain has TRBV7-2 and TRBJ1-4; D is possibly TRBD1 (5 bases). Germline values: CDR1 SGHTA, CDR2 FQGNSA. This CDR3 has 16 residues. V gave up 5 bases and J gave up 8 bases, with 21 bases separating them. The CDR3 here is CASSRSLAGWDEKLFF. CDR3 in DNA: TGTGCCAGCAGCCGCTCCCTAGCGGGGTGGGACGAAAAACTGTTTTTT.

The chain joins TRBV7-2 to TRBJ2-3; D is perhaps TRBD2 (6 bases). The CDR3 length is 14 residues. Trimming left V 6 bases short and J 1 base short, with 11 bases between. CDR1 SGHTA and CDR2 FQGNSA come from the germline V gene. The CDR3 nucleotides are TGTGCCAGCAGTGGACTACAGCGCACAGATACGCAGTATTTT. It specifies CASSGLQRTDTQYF.

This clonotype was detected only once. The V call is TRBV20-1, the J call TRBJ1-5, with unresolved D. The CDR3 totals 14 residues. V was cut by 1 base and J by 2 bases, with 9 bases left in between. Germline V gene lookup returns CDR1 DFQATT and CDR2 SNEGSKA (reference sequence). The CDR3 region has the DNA TGCAGTGCTAGAGGGGGAGGAGGCAATCAGCCCCAGCATTTT. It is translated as CSARGGGGNQPQHF.

Here the CDR3 DNA reads TGCGCCAGCAGCGTGGGGACAGACTACAATGAGCAGTTCTTC. This sequence encodes CASSVGTDYNEQFF. The chain couples TRBV5-1 to TRBJ2-1; 7 bases line up with TRBD1. CDR3 length equals 14 residues. V was clipped by 4 bases and J by 3 bases; unmatched bases: 4. Germline loops: CDR1 SGHRS, CDR2 YFSETQ.

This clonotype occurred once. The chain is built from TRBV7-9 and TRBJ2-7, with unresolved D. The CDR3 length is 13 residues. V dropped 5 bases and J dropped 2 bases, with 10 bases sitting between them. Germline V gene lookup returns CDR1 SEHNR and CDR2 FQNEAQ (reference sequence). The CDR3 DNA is TGTGCCAGCAGCCCTCCTGCAACCTACGAGCAGTACTTC. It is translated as CASSPPATYEQYF.

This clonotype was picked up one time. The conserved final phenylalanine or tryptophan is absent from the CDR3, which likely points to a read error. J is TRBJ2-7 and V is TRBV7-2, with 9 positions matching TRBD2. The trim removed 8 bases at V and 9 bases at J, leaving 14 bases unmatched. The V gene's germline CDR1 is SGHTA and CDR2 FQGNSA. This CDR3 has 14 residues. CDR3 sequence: CASREAGGPRGQYL. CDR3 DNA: TGTGCCAGCCGGGAGGCGGGAGGGCCGAGGGGGCAGTACCTC.

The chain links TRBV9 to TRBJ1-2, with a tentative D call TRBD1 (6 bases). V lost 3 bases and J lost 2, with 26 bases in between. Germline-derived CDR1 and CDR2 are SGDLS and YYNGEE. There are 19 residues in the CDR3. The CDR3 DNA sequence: TGTGCCAGCAGCGGGGGACTCCCGGGGGGCCGACGGCTGAACTATGGCTACACCTTC. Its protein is CASSGGLPGGRRLNYGYTF.

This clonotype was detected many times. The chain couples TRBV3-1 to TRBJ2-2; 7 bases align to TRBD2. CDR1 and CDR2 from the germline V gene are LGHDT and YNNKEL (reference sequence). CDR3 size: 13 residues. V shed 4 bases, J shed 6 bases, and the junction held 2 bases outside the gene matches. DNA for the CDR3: TGTGCCAGCAGCCGAGGGAGGGCCGGGGAGCTGTTTTTT. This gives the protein CASSRGRAGELFF. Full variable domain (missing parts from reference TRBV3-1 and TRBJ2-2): DTAVSQTPKYLVTQMGNDKSIKCEQNLGHDTMYWYKQDSKKFLKIMFSYNNKELIINETVPNRFSPKSPDKAHLNLHINSLELGDSAVYFCASSRGRAGELFFGEGSRLTVL.

CDR3 amino acids: CASSSRAGDGYTF. In DNA form, the CDR3 reads TGTGCCAGCAGCTCAAGGGCCGGGGATGGCTACACCTTC. The J gene is TRBJ1-2, the V gene TRBV7-2; D ambiguous. Germline CDR1 is SGHTA and CDR2 is FQGNSA. With 4 bases removed from V and 6 bases from J, the gap between germline ends came to 12 bases. The CDR3 is made up of 13 amino acids. Based on the CDR3 plus reference TRBV7-2 and TRBJ1-2, the full variable domain is GAGVSQSPSNKVTEKGKDVELRCDPISGHTALYWYRQSLGQGLEFLIYFQGNSAPDKSGLPSDRFSAERTGGSVSTLTIQRTQQEDSAVYLCASSSRAGDGYTFGSGTRLTVV.

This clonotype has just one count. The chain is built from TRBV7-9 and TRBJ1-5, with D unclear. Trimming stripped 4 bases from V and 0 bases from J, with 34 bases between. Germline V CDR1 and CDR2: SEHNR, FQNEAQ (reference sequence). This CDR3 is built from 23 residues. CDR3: CASSSSGVCHTHDALCSNQPQHF. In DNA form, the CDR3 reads TGTGCCAGCAGCTCCTCTGGGGTTTGCCACACTCATGATGCACTGTGTAGCAATCAGCCCCAGCATTTT.

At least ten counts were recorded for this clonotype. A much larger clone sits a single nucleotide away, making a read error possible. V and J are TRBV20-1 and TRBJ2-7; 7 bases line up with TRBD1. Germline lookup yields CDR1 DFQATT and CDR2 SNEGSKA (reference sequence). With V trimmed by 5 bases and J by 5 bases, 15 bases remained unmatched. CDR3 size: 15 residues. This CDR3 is CSASGSTGTAHEQYF. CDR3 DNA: TGCAGTGCTTCCGGTTCGACAGGGACAGCACACGAGCAGTACTTC.

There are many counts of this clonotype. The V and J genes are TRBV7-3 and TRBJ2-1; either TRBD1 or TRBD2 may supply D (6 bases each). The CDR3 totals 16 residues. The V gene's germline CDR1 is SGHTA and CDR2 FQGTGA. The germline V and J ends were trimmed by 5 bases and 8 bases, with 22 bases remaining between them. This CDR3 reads CASSQGGQGLSDEQFF. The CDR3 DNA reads TGTGCCAGCAGCCAAGGGGGGCAGGGACTCTCCGATGAGCAGTTCTTC.

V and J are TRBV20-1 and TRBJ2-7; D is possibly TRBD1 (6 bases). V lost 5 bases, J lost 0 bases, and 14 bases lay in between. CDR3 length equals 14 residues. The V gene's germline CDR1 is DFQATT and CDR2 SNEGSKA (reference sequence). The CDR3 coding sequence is TGCAGTGCTGCCCCCGGACAGATCTCCTACGAGCAGTACTTC. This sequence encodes CSAAPGQISYEQYF.

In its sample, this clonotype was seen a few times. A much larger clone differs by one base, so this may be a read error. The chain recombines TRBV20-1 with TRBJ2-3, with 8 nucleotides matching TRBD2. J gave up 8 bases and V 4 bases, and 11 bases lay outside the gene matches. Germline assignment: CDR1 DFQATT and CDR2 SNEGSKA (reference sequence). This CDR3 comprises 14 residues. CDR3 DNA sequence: TGCAGTGCTATGAGCGGGGGTACAGGAGCTACGCAGTATTTT. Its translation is CSAMSGGTGATQYF.

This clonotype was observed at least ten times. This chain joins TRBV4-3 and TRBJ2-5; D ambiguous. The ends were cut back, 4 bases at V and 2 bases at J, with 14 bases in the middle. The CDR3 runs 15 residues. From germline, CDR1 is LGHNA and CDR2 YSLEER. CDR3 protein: CASSPRRAVQETQYF. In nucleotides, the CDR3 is TGCGCCAGCAGCCCCCGCCGGGCAGTTCAAGAGACCCAGTACTTC.

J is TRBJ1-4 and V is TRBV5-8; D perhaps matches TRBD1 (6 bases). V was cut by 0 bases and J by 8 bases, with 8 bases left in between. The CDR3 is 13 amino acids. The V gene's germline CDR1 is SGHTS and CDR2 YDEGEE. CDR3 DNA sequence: TGTGCCAGCAGCTTGGAGGGGGGGGAAAAACTGTTTTTT. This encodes CASSLEGGEKLFF.

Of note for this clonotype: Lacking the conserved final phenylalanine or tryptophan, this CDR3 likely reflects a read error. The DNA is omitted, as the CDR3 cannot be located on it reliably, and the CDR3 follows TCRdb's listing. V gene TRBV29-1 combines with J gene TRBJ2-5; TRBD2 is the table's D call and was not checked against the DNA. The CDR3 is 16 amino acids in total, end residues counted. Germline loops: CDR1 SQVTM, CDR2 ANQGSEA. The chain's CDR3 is CSVEVWDGDYGYTFGS.

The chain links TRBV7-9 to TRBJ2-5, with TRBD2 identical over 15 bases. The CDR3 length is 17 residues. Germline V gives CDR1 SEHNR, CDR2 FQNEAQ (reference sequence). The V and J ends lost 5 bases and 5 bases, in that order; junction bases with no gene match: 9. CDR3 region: CASSTRTSGRAGETQYF. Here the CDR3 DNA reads TGTGCCAGCAGCACCCGGACTAGCGGGAGGGCCGGGGAGACCCAGTACTTC. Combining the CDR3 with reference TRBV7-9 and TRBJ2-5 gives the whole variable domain DTGVSQNPRHKITKRGQNVTFRCDPISEHNRLYWYRQTLGQGPEFLTYFQNEAQLEKSRLLSDRFSAERPKGSFSTLEIQRTEQGDSAMYLCASSTRTSGRAGETQYFGPGTRLLVL.

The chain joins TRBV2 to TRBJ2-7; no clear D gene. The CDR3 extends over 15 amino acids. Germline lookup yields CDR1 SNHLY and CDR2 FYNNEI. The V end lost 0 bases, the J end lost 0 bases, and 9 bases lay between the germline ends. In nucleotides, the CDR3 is TGTGCCAGCAGTGAAGCGCAATTGACCTCCTACGAGCAGTACTTC. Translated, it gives CASSEAQLTSYEQYF.